This record concerns one TCR beta chain sequence. Its antigen is not known. This entry is derived from a study of cytomegalovirus exposure and HLA in healthy donors. Trimming took 5 bases from V and 10 from J, leaving 12 bases between them. The germline V gene encodes CDR1 SNHLY and CDR2 FYNNEI. This CDR3 has 12 amino acids. The PCR made use of 60 Vbeta and 13 Jbeta primers. Generated by immunoSEQ multiplex PCR, the TCRdb table keeps only in-frame clones and is missing some. The sample contains around 70,000 clones, approximately 79% of which appear only once. Regarding the study as a whole: Per published reports, the classifier diagnosed cytomegalovirus status with high specificity and sensitivity.

The clonotype comes from a woman aged 40 to 50 in good health and CMV-seropositive. This chain uses TRBV2 with TRBJ1-3; D remains unclear. Source material: PBMCs. In DNA, the CDR3 is TGTGCCAGCAGTCTGGAGCTTAATACCATATATTTT. Encoded protein: CASSLELNTIYF.